These 27 T cell receptor beta chains came from one sample sequenced in a study of control samples from healthy donors and cancer patients. Sequencing used immunoSEQ multiplex PCR; TCRdb keeps in-frame clones, though not all of them. The sample holds approximately 110,000 clones; around 82% are singletons and the top ten take roughly an eighth. The sequenced material came from blood. The source is a woman aged 45-65 years in good health.

V and J are TRBV5-6 and TRBJ1-1; TRBD1 aligns across 9 bases. This CDR3 has 14 residues. The germline gives CDR1 SGHDT, CDR2 YYEEEE. Trimming took 5 bases from V and 6 from J; bases not matched to a gene: 8. The CDR3, as DNA: TGTGCCAGCAGGGGGACAGGGAGTCTGGCTGAAGCTTTCTTT. The encoded protein is CASRGTGSLAEAFF.

The J gene is TRBJ1-2, the V gene TRBV4-1, with D possibly matching TRBD1 (6 bases). CDR1 MGHRA and CDR2 YSYEKL come from the germline V gene. V was shortened by 4 bases and J by 4 bases, with 19 bases between the two germline ends. The CDR3 is 16 amino acids. CDR3 nucleotide sequence: TGCGCCAGCAGCCGCGGAGGGCAGGGGTTCACCTATGGCTACACCTTC. Its translation: CASSRGGQGFTYGYTF.

This rearrangement joins TRBV6-6 to TRBJ2-5; 7 bases agree with TRBD1. Germline V gene sequence: CDR1 MNHNY, CDR2 SVGAGI (reference sequence). The CDR3 is 16 amino acids. Unmatched junction bases numbered 11, after V lost 2 bases and J lost 5 bases. The chain's CDR3 is CASSYSLDRAGETQYF. The CDR3 coding sequence is TGTGCCAGCAGTTACAGTCTTGACAGGGCCGGGGAGACCCAGTACTTC.

V gene TRBV2 combines with J gene TRBJ2-7; 8 nucleotides match TRBD2. There are 14 residues in the CDR3. Germline CDR1 and CDR2: SNHLY and FYNNEI. Unmatched junction bases numbered 10, after V lost 6 bases and J lost 6 bases. The CDR3 region is CASRGTTAGGEQYF. In DNA form, the CDR3 reads TGTGCCAGCAGGGGGACTACCGCGGGGGGCGAGCAGTACTTC. The full variable domain, in which reference TRBV2 and TRBJ2-7 provide the parts outside the CDR3, is EPEVTQTPSHQVTQMGQEVILRCVPISNHLYFYWYRQILGQKVEFLVSFYNNEISEKSEIFDDQFSVERPDGSNFTLKIRSTKLEDSAMYFCASRGTTAGGEQYFGPGTRLTVT.

The chain carries TRBV2 and TRBJ2-7; TRBD1 aligns across 9 bases. CDR1 is SNHLY and CDR2 is FYNNEI in the germline V gene. Losses at the gene ends were 7 bases for V and 2 bases for J; bases not matched to a gene: 3. The CDR3 is made up of 13 amino acids. CDR3 amino acids: CASIRDRAYEQYF. CDR3 nucleotide sequence: TGTGCCAGCATCCGGGACAGGGCCTACGAGCAGTACTTC.

V gene TRBV19 combines with J gene TRBJ2-2; D possibly corresponds to TRBD1 (8 bases). The length of the CDR3 is 14 residues. V was clipped by 9 bases and J by 7 bases, with 18 bases between them. CDR1 LNHDA and CDR2 SQIVND come from the germline V gene (reference sequence). The CDR3 here is CASAKQGGVGELFF. The CDR3 coding sequence is TGTGCCAGCGCCAAACAGGGGGGGGTCGGGGAGCTGTTTTTT.

This clone was detected once. V gene TRBV19 combines with J gene TRBJ2-5; D might be TRBD1 (7 bases). In germline, CDR1 is LNHDA, CDR2 SQIVND (reference sequence). Trimming removed 3 bases from V and 2 bases from J, with 13 bases in between. CDR3 length: 15 amino acids. This CDR3 reads CASSIGAGGQETQYF. The CDR3 DNA reads as TGTGCCAGTAGTATTGGGGCAGGGGGGCAAGAGACCCAGTACTTC.

Comments on this clone: The junction departs from germline at one end; a sequencing error may be responsible. V is TRBV7-7 and J is TRBJ2-1; 11 bases map to TRBD2. The germline V gene encodes CDR1 SSHAT and CDR2 FNYEAQ (reference sequence). The CDR3 has 14 residues. The CDR3 reads CASSSTSGSTEQFF. The CDR3 bases are TGTGCTAGCAGCTCTACTAGCGGGAGCACTGAGCAGTTCTTC. The variable domain in full, with the rest retrieved from reference TRBV7-7 and TRBJ2-1, is GAGVSQSPRYKVTKRGQDVTLRCDPISSHATLYWYQQALGQGPEFLTYFNYEAQPDKSGLPSDRFSAERPEGSISTLTIQRTEQRDSAMYRCASSSTSGSTEQFFGPGTRLTVL.

V is TRBV12-3 or TRBV12-4 and J is TRBJ1-1; possible D gene TRBD1, 5 bases. V was clipped by 6 bases and J by 0 bases, with 8 bases between them. The CDR3 is 13 residues long. The DNA of the CDR3 is TGTGCCAGCAGGAGGGACTTGAACACTGAAGCTTTCTTT. This sequence encodes CASRRDLNTEAFF.

The V gene is TRBV5-4, the J gene TRBJ2-7; 10 bases match TRBD1. The CDR3 runs 15 residues. The V and J ends lost 4 bases and 4 bases, in that order; junction bases with no gene match: 8. Germline V CDR1 and CDR2: SGHNT, YYREEE (reference sequence). The CDR3 protein is CASSPPGTGVYEQYF. The CDR3 DNA reads as TGTGCCAGCAGCCCACCCGGGACAGGGGTTTACGAGCAGTACTTC.

The genes are TRBV5-5 and TRBJ2-3, with a weak D call TRBD2 (6 bases). V dropped 4 bases and J dropped 0 bases, with 12 bases sitting between them. CDR3 length: 15 amino acids. Germline CDR1 is SGHKS and CDR2 is YYEKEE (reference sequence). The CDR3 DNA reads as TGTGCCAGCAGCCGGGGACTTCCTAGCACAGATACGCAGTATTTT. This translates into CASSRGLPSTDTQYF.

The gene calls are TRBV25-1 and TRBJ2-3; a weak D match, TRBD1 (7 bases). This CDR3 region has 13 residues. The ends were cut back, 7 bases at V and 6 bases at J, with 14 bases in the middle. Germline loops: CDR1 MGHDK, CDR2 SYGVNS. CDR3 residues: CASMEGARDTQYF. CDR3 DNA sequence: TGTGCCAGCATGGAGGGGGCGAGGGATACGCAGTATTTT.

This chain joins TRBV9 and TRBJ1-2; the D is unclear. Trimming pared 0 bases from V and 4 bases from J, leaving 7 bases between. Germline V lookup: CDR1 SGDLS, CDR2 YYNGEE. This CDR3 is 13 amino acids long. CDR3 amino acids: CASSVGGGYGYTF. CDR3 nucleotide sequence: TGTGCCAGCAGCGTAGGCGGCGGCTATGGCTACACCTTC.

The CDR3 is CASSWGTRETQYF. CDR3 sequence (DNA): TGTGCCAGCAGCTGGGGGACACGGGAGACCCAGTACTTC. The chain is built from TRBV5-4 and TRBJ2-5; weak D call: TRBD1 (6 bases). Germline values: CDR1 SGHNT, CDR2 YYREEE (reference sequence). Between the trimmed V and J ends, which lost 3 bases and 5 bases, there was a span of 11 bases. The CDR3 consists of 13 residues. The full variable domain, completed using reference TRBV5-4 and TRBJ2-5, is ETGVTQSPTHLIKTRGQQVTLRCSSQSGHNTVSWYQQALGQGPQFIFQYYREEENGRGNFPPRFSGLQFPNYSSELNVNALELDDSALYLCASSWGTRETQYFGPGTRLLVL.

The DNA of the CDR3 is TGTGCCACCAGTGACGGTGCCCTAGAGACCCAGTACTTC. This sequence encodes CATSDGALETQYF. J is TRBJ2-5 and V is TRBV24-1; no definite D call. CDR1 is KGHDR, CDR2 SFDVKD, per germline. This CDR3 spans 13 amino acids. The germline V and J ends were trimmed by 4 bases and 4 bases, with 9 bases remaining between them.

On this clone: This specimen includes other DNA sequences encoding the same CDR3. The chain employs TRBV5-6 and TRBJ1-3; D might be TRBD1 (6 bases). The CDR3 loop spans 14 amino acids. Deletions cut 2 bases from V and 1 base from J, with 7 bases between. Germline V gives CDR1 SGHDT, CDR2 YYEEEE. The CDR3 nucleotides are TGTGCCAGCAGCTTAGGGGGGTCTGGAAACACCATATATTTT. Residues: CASSLGGSGNTIYF.

The chain links TRBV12-3 or TRBV12-4 to TRBJ2-5; tentatively, D is TRBD2 (5 bases). The CDR3 spans 13 residues. Trimming took off 5 bases at V and 5 bases at J, with 12 bases between the two ends. CDR3 region: CASSAMTGETQYF. The CDR3 DNA follows: TGTGCCAGCAGTGCTATGACGGGGGAGACCCAGTACTTC.

The V call is TRBV4-2, the J call TRBJ2-2; 7 bases agree with TRBD1. In germline, CDR1 is LGHNA, CDR2 YNFKEQ. This CDR3 comprises 18 residues. V trimming: 0 bases; J trimming: 3 bases; junction bases outside the gene matches: 10. CDR3 loop: CASSQEIGGFSDTGELFF. DNA of the CDR3: TGTGCCAGCAGCCAAGAGATAGGGGGCTTTTCCGACACCGGGGAGCTGTTTTTT.

The CDR3, as DNA: TGCAGTGCTAGTCGACTTAGCCCCGGAAAGTTCTTC. As protein: CSASRLSPGKFF. The rearrangement links TRBV20-1 to TRBJ2-1; D is ambiguous. Germline lookup yields CDR1 DFQATT and CDR2 SNEGSKA (reference sequence). The CDR3 consists of 12 residues. The germline V and J ends were trimmed by 3 bases and 14 bases, with 17 bases remaining between them.

The V and J genes are TRBV5-5 and TRBJ2-1; tentatively, D is TRBD1 (6 bases). V lost 0 bases and J lost 1, with 8 bases in between. From germline, CDR1 is SGHKS and CDR2 YYEKEE (reference sequence). The length of the CDR3 is 15 residues. CDR3 amino acids: CASSLGQGSYNEQFF. CDR3 bases: TGTGCCAGCAGCTTGGGTCAGGGGTCCTACAATGAGCAGTTCTTC.

In its sample, this clone was seen a few times. The V and J genes are TRBV5-6 and TRBJ1-3, with D possibly being TRBD1 (5 bases). CDR3 length equals 14 residues. The V end lost 3 bases, the J end lost 0 bases, and 7 bases lay between the germline ends. Per germline, CDR1 SGHDT and CDR2 YYEEEE. For the CDR3, the DNA is TGTGCCAGCAGCTCCGACAGCTCTGGAAACACCATATATTTT. Residues: CASSSDSSGNTIYF. The variable domain in full, with the rest retrieved from reference TRBV5-6 and TRBJ1-3, is DAGVTQSPTHLIKTRGQQVTLRCSPKSGHDTVSWYQQALGQGPQFIFQYYEEEERQRGNFPDRFSGHQFPNYSSELNVNALLLGDSALYLCASSSDSSGNTIYFGEGSWLTVV.

The chain joins TRBV7-9 to TRBJ1-2, with 8 nucleotides matching TRBD1. V shed 0 bases and J 8 bases; nucleotides not matched to a gene: 5. CDR3 size: 14 residues. The germline V gene encodes CDR1 SEHNR and CDR2 FQNEAQ (reference sequence). CDR3 protein: CASSLAPGGAGYTF. The CDR3 DNA is TGTGCCAGCAGCTTAGCCCCAGGGGGCGCGGGCTACACCTTC.

The rearrangement uses TRBV27 and TRBJ1-2; tentative D call: TRBD1 (6 bases). The ends were cut back, 5 bases at V and 6 bases at J, with 13 bases in the middle. The CDR3 covers 13 residues. CDR1 MNHEY and CDR2 SMNVEV come from the germline V gene (reference sequence). The CDR3 here is CASSPTGYHGYTF. In nucleotides, the CDR3 is TGTGCCAGCAGTCCAACAGGGTACCATGGCTACACCTTC.

The chain employs TRBV5-1 and TRBJ1-4, with D perhaps TRBD1 (5 bases). This CDR3 comprises 15 residues. CDR1 and CDR2 from the germline V gene are SGHRS and YFSETQ. Trimming removed 1 base at V and 8 bases at J, with 15 bases between. CDR3 DNA sequence: TGCGCCAGCAGCTTGAAGGCGGACGCAGGGGAAAAACTGTTTTTT. It encodes CASSLKADAGEKLFF.

This sequence joins TRBV6-6 and TRBJ1-4, with D unresolved. Trimming cost V 7 bases and J 6 bases, with 6 bases left between them. CDR3 length equals 11 residues. Germline V lookup: CDR1 MNHNY, CDR2 SVGAGI (reference sequence). The CDR3 reads CASKKDEKLFF. DNA of the CDR3: TGTGCCAGCAAAAAGGATGAAAAACTGTTTTTT.

This clone has only a few counts. The same CDR3 also results from other DNA sequences found in this sample. The chain has TRBV7-6 and TRBJ1-1; the D gene is possibly TRBD1 (5 bases). Germline CDR1 reads SGHVS; CDR2 reads FNYEAQ. V was clipped by 1 base and J by 2 bases, with 8 bases between them. CDR3 length: 14 residues. In DNA form, the CDR3 reads TGTGCCAGCAGCTTAGGAGGGGTCAACACTGAAGCTTTCTTT. Translating gives CASSLGGVNTEAFF.

As for this clone: At one of its ends the junction is not consistent with the germline gene, which may arise from a read error. The chain's CDR3 is CASSLGTGGNRPQHF. Written as DNA, the CDR3 is TGTGCCAGCAGCCTCGGGACAGGGGGAAATCGGCCCCAGCATTTT. This chain uses TRBV7-3 with TRBJ1-5; 11 bases align to TRBD1. From germline, CDR1 is SGHTA and CDR2 FQGTGA. The CDR3 length is 15 residues.